Shown below are 24 T cell receptor beta chains from a single sample sequenced in a study of blood T cells in healthy people across ages. Primers used in a second PCR of about 7 to 12 cycles were a sample-barcoded 5' primer and a J-beta primer mix. Each CDR3 protein is one row after TCRdb ran MiXCR on the 5' RACE reads. Seen here are about 1.4 million distinct CDR3 sequences, around 59% observed once, and the top ten hold 6.5% to 8.5%. The specimen was blood. Receptors originate from a man aged 18 to 30 in good health.

V usage is TRBV5-1 and J usage is TRBJ2-7; D perhaps matches TRBD1 (5 bases). Trimming pared 0 bases from V and 0 bases from J, leaving 13 bases between. This CDR3 contains 16 residues. CDR1 is SGHRS, CDR2 YFSETQ, per germline. The CDR3 sequence: CASSLAFTQVSYEQYF. The CDR3 nucleotides read TGCGCCAGCAGCTTGGCCTTTACACAGGTCTCCTACGAGCAGTACTTC.

The gene calls are TRBV3-1 and TRBJ2-3; D unclear. V dropped 4 bases and J dropped 6 bases, with 14 bases sitting between them. Germline V CDR1 and CDR2: LGHDT, YNNKEL (reference sequence). CDR3 length: 14 residues. CDR3 region: CASSPWGRTDTQYF. The CDR3 DNA is TGTGCCAGCAGCCCCTGGGGTAGGACGGATACGCAGTATTTT.

CDR3 amino acids: CSAASEGRPWYEQYF. For the CDR3, the DNA is TGCAGTGCCGCGTCCGAGGGCCGCCCCTGGTACGAGCAGTACTTC. The rearrangement joins TRBV20-1 to TRBJ2-4; D might be TRBD2 (5 bases). The J call may be wrong; the DNA end is better matched by TRBJ2-7. Germline V gene sequence: CDR1 DFQATT, CDR2 SNEGSKA (reference sequence). The CDR3 totals 15 residues.

The V call is TRBV6-1, the J call TRBJ1-1; possibly TRBD1 for D (5 bases). Looked up from germline, CDR1 is MNHNS and CDR2 is SASEGT. The CDR3 has 17 amino acids. V lost 1 base and J lost 5, with 20 bases in between. This CDR3 is CASSEGRQGRFGTEAFF. In nucleotides, the CDR3 is TGTGCCAGCAGTGAAGGCCGGCAGGGCCGTTTTGGAACTGAAGCTTTCTTT.

The V and J genes are TRBV27 and TRBJ2-7, with D perhaps being TRBD1 or TRBD2 (5 bases each). V was trimmed by 6 bases and J by 2 bases, leaving 14 bases between them. CDR1 is MNHEY and CDR2 is SMNVEV in the germline V gene (reference sequence). The CDR3 has 14 amino acids. CDR3 sequence (DNA): TGTGCCAGCAGACTCCGGGACCGCACCTACGAGCAGTACTTC. Translated: CASRLRDRTYEQYF.

In nucleotides, the CDR3 is TGCAGTGCATCCACGAGGGGGAACTCACCCCTCCACTTT. Protein: CSASTRGNSPLHF. This chain joins TRBV20-1 and TRBJ1-6; D is perhaps TRBD1 (6 bases). Germline CDR1 reads DFQATT; CDR2 reads SNEGSKA (reference sequence). The CDR3 covers 13 residues. With 6 bases removed from V and 10 bases from J, the gap between germline ends came to 16 bases.

The chain carries TRBV6-6 and TRBJ2-1, with a tentative D call TRBD1 (7 bases). The V gene's germline CDR1 is MNHNY and CDR2 SVGAGI (reference sequence). Deletions cut 0 bases from V and 3 bases from J, with 15 bases between. The CDR3 covers 17 residues. CDR3 region: CASSYSAAGGIYNEQFF. The CDR3 nucleotides read TGTGCCAGCAGTTACTCAGCGGCAGGGGGGATCTACAATGAGCAGTTCTTC.

This clonotype showed up just a few times. CDR3 in amino acids: CASSFGPRGISDYGYTF. CDR3 nucleotides: TGTGCCAGCAGCTTTGGCCCCAGGGGAATCTCTGACTATGGCTACACCTTC. The genes are TRBV5-5 and TRBJ1-2; the D gene is possibly TRBD1 (6 bases). The V end was cut by 2 bases, the J end by 3 bases, with 20 bases between. The CDR3 has 17 residues. Germline lookup yields CDR1 SGHKS and CDR2 YYEKEE (reference sequence).

The gene calls are TRBV4-2 and TRBJ1-6; D is ambiguous. CDR3 length: 17 residues. From germline, CDR1 is LGHNA and CDR2 YNFKEQ. Trimming shortened V by 6 bases and J by 8 bases, and 23 bases separated the two germline ends. The CDR3 DNA sequence: TGTGCCAGCAGTCATGGCGCAGGACCGTCGGGTGATTCACCCCTCCACTTT. This translates into CASSHGAGPSGDSPLHF.

The J gene is TRBJ1-6, the V gene TRBV28; the D is unclear. The CDR3 runs to 14 residues. Between the trimmed V and J ends, which lost 8 bases and 7 bases, there was a span of 15 bases. CDR1 and CDR2 (germline): MDHEN, SYDVKM. The DNA for the CDR3 is TGTGCCAGCCAGGTCCTAGTCCCCAATTCACCCCTCCACTTT. Translated: CASQVLVPNSPLHF. Together with reference TRBV28 and TRBJ1-6, the CDR3 gives the full variable domain: DVKVTQSSRYLVKRTGEKVFLECVQDMDHENMFWYRQDPGLGLRLIYFSYDVKMKEKGDIPEGYSVSREKKERFSLILESASTNQTSMYLCASQVLVPNSPLHFGNGTRLTVT.

The chain has TRBV5-1 and TRBJ2-7, with 8 positions matching TRBD2. V shed 4 bases and J 3 bases; nucleotides not matched to a gene: 6. The length of the CDR3 is 14 residues. The germline gives CDR1 SGHRS, CDR2 YFSETQ. CDR3 sequence (DNA): TGCGCCAGCAGCGAAACGGGACTAGACTACGAGCAGTACTTC. Protein: CASSETGLDYEQYF.

The chain is built from TRBV7-9 and TRBJ1-5; no reliable D call. The V end was cut by 5 bases, the J end by 3 bases, with 14 bases between. The CDR3 loop spans 15 amino acids. Germline V lookup: CDR1 SEHNR, CDR2 FQNEAQ (reference sequence). The CDR3 DNA is TGTGCCAGCAGCCGATCTCCGGAGCTCAATCAGCCCCAGCATTTT. Translating it yields CASSRSPELNQPQHF.

V and J are TRBV29-1 and TRBJ2-2; D uncertain. V lost 5 bases and J 7 bases, leaving 11 bases between the germline ends. The germline V gene encodes CDR1 SQVTM and CDR2 ANQGSEA. The CDR3 consists of 12 residues. The DNA for the CDR3 is TGCAGCGTTCGGTCCAACGGCGGGGAGCTGTTTTTT. Translating gives CSVRSNGGELFF.

The table lists this clonotype with many counts. The gene calls are TRBV20-1 and TRBJ2-1; 8 bases align to TRBD2. The CDR3 extends over 14 amino acids. J was trimmed by 3 bases and V by 0 bases; bases with no gene match: 1. Germline V lookup: CDR1 DFQATT, CDR2 SNEGSKA (reference sequence). The CDR3: CSARDAGGYNEQFF. CDR3 sequence (DNA): TGCAGTGCTAGAGATGCGGGAGGCTACAATGAGCAGTTCTTC.

The gene calls are TRBV12-3 or TRBV12-4 and TRBJ2-2, with 8 bases matching TRBD2. This CDR3 spans 16 amino acids. V lost 2 bases to trimming and J lost 7 bases; unmatched junction nucleotides: 9. CDR3 sequence reads: CASSLRTSRFGGELFF. The CDR3, as DNA: TGTGCCAGCAGTTTACGGACTAGCAGGTTCGGCGGGGAGCTGTTTTTT.

The chain joins TRBV6-2 or TRBV6-3 to TRBJ2-4; 7 positions agree with TRBD2. Trimming cost V 6 bases and J 5 bases; bases outside gene matches: 10. Germline loops: CDR1 MNHEY, CDR2 SVGEGT. This CDR3 is built from 15 residues. The CDR3 bases are TGTGCCAGCAGAAGCTACCGGGGGGTCCAAAACATTCAGTACTTC. Translating it yields CASRSYRGVQNIQYF.

This clonotype has more than one count but fewer than ten. The J gene is TRBJ1-5, the V gene TRBV4-3; 7 bases are a match to TRBD1. Germline V gene data show CDR1 as LGHNA and CDR2 as YSLEER. V shed 2 bases and J 6 bases; nucleotides not matched to a gene: 13. CDR3 size: 17 residues. In DNA, the CDR3 is TGCGCCAGCAGCCAAATTGTCACAGGGGAGCGTGGTCAGCCCCAGCATTTT. Residues: CASSQIVTGERGQPQHF.

Turning to this clonotype: A junction boundary mismatches the germline segment, possibly from a read error. The chain carries TRBV6-5 and TRBJ2-5; 7 nucleotides match TRBD1. Germline CDR1 MNHEY, CDR2 SVGAGI. This CDR3 is built from 13 residues. The CDR3: CASRAGGIETEYF. DNA for the CDR3: TGTGCCAGCAGGGCAGGGGGAATAGAGACCGAGTACTTC.

This chain joins TRBV12-3 or TRBV12-4 and TRBJ2-1; 8 bases are a match to TRBD2. The junction had 14 bases not matched to a gene; V was cut back by 3 bases and J by 10 bases. The CDR3 is 16 amino acids. CDR3 nucleotide sequence: TGTGCCAGCAGTTTCCTTATTAGCGGGAAGTATGGAGAGCAGTTCTTC. Its protein product is CASSFLISGKYGEQFF.

This chain uses TRBV4-3 with TRBJ2-7; 9 bases agree with TRBD1. This CDR3 comprises 13 residues. V shed 4 bases and J 9 bases; nucleotides not matched to a gene: 7. CDR1 and CDR2 (germline): LGHNA, YSLEER. In nucleotides, the CDR3 is TGCGCCAGCAGCCCCGGGACAGGGTATTTGCAGTACTTC. It codes for CASSPGTGYLQYF.

This chain uses TRBV29-1 with TRBJ2-3; D remains unclear. The CDR3 spans 12 residues. The ends were cut back, 0 bases at V and 6 bases at J, with 7 bases in the middle. Germline CDR1 is SQVTM and CDR2 is ANQGSEA. The CDR3 is CSVEEVVDTQYF. The CDR3, as DNA: TGCAGCGTTGAAGAGGTGGTGGATACGCAGTATTTT.

The DNA of the CDR3 is TGTGCCATCAGTGAGTTAGGGACAGGGTATGCAGATACGCAGTATTTT. This codes for CAISELGTGYADTQYF. The chain recombines TRBV10-3 with TRBJ2-3; 9 bases are shared with TRBD1. Germline V lookup: CDR1 ENHRY, CDR2 SYGVKD. The CDR3 is 16 amino acids. V shed 1 base and J 4 bases; nucleotides not matched to a gene: 6.

The chain recombines TRBV7-9 with TRBJ2-5; D may be TRBD1 (5 bases). V was clipped by 1 base and J by 3 bases, with 15 bases between them. In germline, CDR1 is SEHNR, CDR2 FQNEAQ (reference sequence). The CDR3 has 16 residues. In DNA, the CDR3 is TGTGCCAGCAGCTTAGTACTACGGCAGGGCGAAGAGACCCAGTACTTC. Translation: CASSLVLRQGEETQYF.

The chain uses TRBV7-9 and TRBJ2-4; D remains unclear. The end of the DNA is better explained by TRBJ2-7, so the J call may be wrong. Germline V gene data show CDR1 as SEHNR and CDR2 as FQNEAQ (reference sequence). The CDR3 spans 16 residues. This CDR3 is CASSSARRGPNYEQYF. The CDR3 DNA follows: TGTGCCAGCAGCTCCGCCAGACGAGGACCAAACTACGAGCAGTACTTC.